This T cell receptor (beta chain) was sequenced in a study of blood T cell repertoires in COVID-19. Across the whole study: Sample material is recorded as cDNA or gDNA derived from T cells, B-cell-depleted T cells, or PBMCs.

This clone is a singleton in its sample. TCRdb's table, derived via immunoSEQ multiplex PCR, lists solely in-frame clones and lacks some. The sample lists 200,000 to 300,000 clones; 80% to 90% were seen once. V was trimmed by 1 base and J by 3 bases, leaving 7 bases between them. Germline V CDR1 and CDR2: GTSNPN, SVGIG (reference sequence). The CDR3 has 12 residues. This receptor was taken from a man aged 60 to 69 with acute or convalescent COVID-19. Sequenced sample: peripheral blood. V gene TRBV30 combines with J gene TRBJ2-7; D is uncertain. CDR3 region: CAWSDSRYEQYF. Written as DNA, the CDR3 is TGTGCCTGGAGTGATTCTCGCTACGAGCAGTACTTC.